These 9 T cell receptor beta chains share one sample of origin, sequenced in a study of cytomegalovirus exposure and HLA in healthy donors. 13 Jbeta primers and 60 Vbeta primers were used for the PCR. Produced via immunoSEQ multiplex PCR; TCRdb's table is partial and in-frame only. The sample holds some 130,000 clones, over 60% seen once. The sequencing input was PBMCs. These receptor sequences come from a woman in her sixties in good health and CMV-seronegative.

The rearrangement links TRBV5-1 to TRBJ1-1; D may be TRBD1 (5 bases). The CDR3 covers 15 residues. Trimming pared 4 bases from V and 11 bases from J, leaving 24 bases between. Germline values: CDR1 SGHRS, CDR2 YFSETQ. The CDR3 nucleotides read TGCGCCAGCAGCCTCGGACCTGTAGGTGAGGCAGGGGCTTTCTTT. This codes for CASSLGPVGEAGAFF.

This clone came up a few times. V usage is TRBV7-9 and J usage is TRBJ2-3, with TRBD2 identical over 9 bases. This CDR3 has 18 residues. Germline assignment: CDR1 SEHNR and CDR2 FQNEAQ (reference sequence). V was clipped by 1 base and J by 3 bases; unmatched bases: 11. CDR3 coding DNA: TGTGCCAGCAGCTTAGTCTCCCTAGCGGGGCCCGGGACAGATACGCAGTATTTT. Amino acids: CASSLVSLAGPGTDTQYF.

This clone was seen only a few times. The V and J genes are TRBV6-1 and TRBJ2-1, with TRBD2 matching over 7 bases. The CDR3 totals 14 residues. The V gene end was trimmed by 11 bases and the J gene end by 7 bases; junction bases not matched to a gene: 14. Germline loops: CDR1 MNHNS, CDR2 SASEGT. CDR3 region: CASRGYREVNEQFF. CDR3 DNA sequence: TGTGCCTCCCGGGGGTACCGGGAGGTTAATGAGCAGTTCTTC.

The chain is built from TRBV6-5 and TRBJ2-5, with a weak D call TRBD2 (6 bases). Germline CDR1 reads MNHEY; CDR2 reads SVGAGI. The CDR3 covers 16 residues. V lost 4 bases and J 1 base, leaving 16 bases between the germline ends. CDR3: CASSFAGRRFQETQYF. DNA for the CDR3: TGTGCCAGCAGTTTTGCGGGACGGAGGTTCCAAGAGACCCAGTACTTC.

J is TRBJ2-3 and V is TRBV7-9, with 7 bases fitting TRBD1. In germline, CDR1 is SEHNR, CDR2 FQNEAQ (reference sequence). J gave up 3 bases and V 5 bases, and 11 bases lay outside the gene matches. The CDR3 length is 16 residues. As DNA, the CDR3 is TGTGCCAGCAGCCCCCGACAGGGTGGGGCAACAGATACGCAGTATTTT. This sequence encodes CASSPRQGGATDTQYF. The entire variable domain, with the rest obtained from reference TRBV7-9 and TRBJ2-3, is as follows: DTGVSQNPRHKITKRGQNVTFRCDPISEHNRLYWYRQTLGQGPEFLTYFQNEAQLEKSRLLSDRFSAERPKGSFSTLEIQRTEQGDSAMYLCASSPRQGGATDTQYFGPGTRLTVL.

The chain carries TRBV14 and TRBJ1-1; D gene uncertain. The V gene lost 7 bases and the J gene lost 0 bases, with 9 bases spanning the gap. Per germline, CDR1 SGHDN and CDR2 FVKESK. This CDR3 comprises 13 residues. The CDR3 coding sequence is TGTGCCAGCACCCTTTATTTGAACACTGAAGCTTTCTTT. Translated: CASTLYLNTEAFF. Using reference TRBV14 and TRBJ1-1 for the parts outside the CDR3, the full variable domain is EAGVTQFPSHSVIEKGQTVTLRCDPISGHDNLYWYRRVMGKEIKFLLHFVKESKQDESGMPNNRFLAERTGGTYSTLKVQPAELEDSGVYFCASTLYLNTEAFFGQGTRLTVV.

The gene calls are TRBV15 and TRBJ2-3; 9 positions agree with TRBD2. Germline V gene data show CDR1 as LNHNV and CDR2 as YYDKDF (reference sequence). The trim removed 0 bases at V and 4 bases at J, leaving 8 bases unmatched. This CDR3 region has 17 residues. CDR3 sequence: CATSREASGVGADTQYF. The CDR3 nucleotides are TGTGCCACCAGCAGAGAGGCTAGCGGGGTGGGCGCAGATACGCAGTATTTT.

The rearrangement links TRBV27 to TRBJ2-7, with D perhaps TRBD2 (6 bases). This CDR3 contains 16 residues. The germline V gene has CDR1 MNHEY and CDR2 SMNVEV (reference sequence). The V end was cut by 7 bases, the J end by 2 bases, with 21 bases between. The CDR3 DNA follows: TGTGCCAGCACTAGGGGACTCAACAGCGGGCCCTACGAGCAGTACTTC. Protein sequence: CASTRGLNSGPYEQYF.

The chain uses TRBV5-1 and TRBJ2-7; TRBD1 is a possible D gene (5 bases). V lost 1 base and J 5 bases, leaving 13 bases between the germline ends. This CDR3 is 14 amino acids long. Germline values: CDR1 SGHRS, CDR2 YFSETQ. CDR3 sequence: CASSLTGPTDEQYF. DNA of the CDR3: TGCGCCAGCAGCTTGACAGGTCCGACCGACGAGCAGTACTTC.